A selection of T cell receptor beta chains follows, all from one sample in a study of blood T cell repertoires in COVID-19. Produced via immunoSEQ multiplex PCR; TCRdb's table is partial and in-frame only. The top ten clones hold approximately 7.7% of a sample with roughly 180,000 clones, approximately 85% of them seen once. Sequencing input: peripheral blood. These TCRs come from a woman in her sixties or seventies with COVID-19, enrolled during active disease. Each CDR3 is given with its conserved first and last residue. A D gene is named only where the DNA matches it firmly. Clone size is shown for a subset of rows, as once, few, many or a class of expanded clone.

d_call	clone_size	v_call	j_call	cdr3_aa	cdr3_nt
TRBD2	few	TRBV6-2/TRBV6-3	TRBJ2-1	CASSPTSGSYNEQFF	TGTGCCAGCAGCCCCACTAGCGGGAGTTACAATGAGCAGTTCTTC
TRBD1	-	TRBV7-2	TRBJ1-5	CASSLRQGGLQPQHF	TGTGCCAGCAGCTTACGACAGGGCGGGCTTCAGCCCCAGCATTTT
TRBD2	-	TRBV7-9	TRBJ2-7	CASSSGLAAYEQYF	TGTGCCAGCAGCTCGGGACTAGCGGCCTACGAGCAGTACTTC
TRBD2	-	TRBV5-6	TRBJ2-3	CASSPGLASTDTQYF	TGTGCCAGCAGCCCCGGACTAGCAAGCACAGATACGCAGTATTTT
TRBD1	-	TRBV7-2	TRBJ2-7	CASSLGLTGTGSTYEQYF	TGTGCCAGCAGCTTAGGGTTGACAGGGACAGGGAGCACCTACGAGCAGTACTTC
-	-	TRBV19	TRBJ2-1	CASRGLGLDEQFF	TGTGCCAGTAGGGGGTTGGGACTCGATGAGCAGTTCTTC
-	few	TRBV3-1/TRBV3-2	TRBJ2-4	CASSQEQNKNIQYF	TGTGCCAGCAGCCAAGAACAGAACAAAAACATTCAGTACTTC
-	-	TRBV19	TRBJ2-1	CASSIRTASNEQFF	TGTGCCAGTAGTATTAGGACAGCCTCCAATGAGCAGTTCTTC
-	-	TRBV28	TRBJ1-3	CASSLPFNTIYF	TGTGCCAGCAGCCTTCCCTTTAACACCATATATTTT
-	few	TRBV2	TRBJ2-5	CASSEDGPGGETQYF	TGTGCCAGCAGTGAAGATGGCCCCGGAGGAGAGACCCAGTACTTC
-	-	TRBV2	TRBJ1-3	CASSAQGKRVFGNTIYF	TGTGCCAGCAGCGCACAGGGCAAGAGAGTATTTGGAAACACCATATATTTT
TRBD2	-	TRBV4-2	TRBJ2-7	CASSEGLSREQYF	TGTGCCAGCAGCGAGGGACTATCTCGGGAGCAGTACTTC
-	-	TRBV19	TRBJ2-7	CATLNGYEQYF	TGTGCCACCTTAAACGGCTACGAGCAGTACTTC
TRBD2	once	TRBV11-2	TRBJ2-1	CASSLGPPAGGRFF	TGTGCCAGCAGCTTAGGTCCTCCGGCGGGAGGTCGGTTCTTC
-	once	TRBV30	TRBJ1-6	CAWSVGQGYSPLHF	TGTGCCTGGAGTGTGGGGCAGGGATATTCACCCCTCCACTTT
-	-	TRBV6-1	TRBJ2-2	CASSEGGANTGELFF	TGTGCCAGCAGTGAAGGTGGAGCAAACACCGGGGAGCTGTTTTTT
-	-	TRBV27	TRBJ2-7	CASRPRGTYEQYF	TGTGCCAGCAGACCACGAGGGACCTACGAGCAGTACTTC
-	-	TRBV6-5	TRBJ1-2	CASSMGPANYGYTF	TGTGCCAGCAGTATGGGGCCAGCTAACTATGGCTACACCTTC
-	few	TRBV12-1	TRBJ2-4	CASSPYTDRGFEGVQNIQYF	TGTGCCAGCAGCCCCTACACGGACAGGGGGTTCGAGGGGGTACAAAACATTCAGTACTTC
TRBD2	-	TRBV2	TRBJ2-2	CASTGGAGGNTGELFF	TGTGCCAGCACCGGAGGAGCGGGAGGGAACACCGGGGAGCTGTTTTTT
TRBD1	-	TRBV7-2	TRBJ1-4	CASSWDRAGEKLFF	TGTGCCAGCAGCTGGGACAGGGCGGGGGAAAAACTGTTTTTT
TRBD1	few	TRBV19	TRBJ1-5	CASSTPTGGWGQPQHF	TGTGCCAGTAGTACCCCGACAGGGGGCTGGGGACAGCCCCAGCATTTT
-	-	TRBV2	TRBJ2-1	CASSEGANWYNEQFF	TGTGCCAGCAGTGAGGGAGCCAACTGGTACAATGAGCAGTTCTTC
-	-	TRBV7-7	TRBJ2-3	CASSLGTPNTDTQYF	TGTGCTAGCAGCCTCGGGACTCCCAACACAGATACGCAGTATTTT
-	-	TRBV5-4	TRBJ2-3	CASSLGLSTDTQYF	TGTGCCAGCAGCTTGGGACTAAGCACAGATACGCAGTATTTT
TRBD1	-	TRBV19	TRBJ1-1	CASNRGPEAFF	TGTGCCAGTAACAGGGGACCTGAAGCTTTCTTT
-	once	TRBV4-1	TRBJ1-5	CASSQEIAGVGRNQPQHF	TGCGCCAGCAGCCAAGAGATTGCAGGGGTCGGTCGCAATCAGCCCCAGCATTTT
-	-	TRBV5-6	TRBJ2-1	CASSLVRGGRSDEQFF	TGTGCCAGCAGCTTGGTTAGGGGGGGACGCAGCGATGAGCAGTTCTTC
TRBD2	once	TRBV6-2/TRBV6-3	TRBJ2-5	CASSYFGLAGVKTQYF	TGTGCCAGCAGTTACTTCGGACTAGCGGGAGTGAAGACCCAGTACTTC
TRBD2	-	TRBV6-1	TRBJ2-7	CASSGPGLAIASLEQYF	TGTGCCAGCAGTGGACCGGGACTAGCGATCGCCTCGCTCGAGCAGTACTTC
TRBD2	-	TRBV5-1	TRBJ2-2	CASSLYSGGYSGELFF	TGCGCCAGCAGCTTGTATAGCGGGGGGTACTCCGGGGAGCTGTTTTTT
TRBD2	-	TRBV14	TRBJ2-1	CASSQAVLAGGTPIPPSNEQFF	TGTGCCAGCAGCCAAGCGGTACTAGCGGGAGGTACACCGATCCCACCTAGTAATGAGCAGTTCTTC
-	-	TRBV18	TRBJ2-5	CASSGNRGRQETQYF	TGTGCCAGCTCGGGGAATCGAGGGAGACAAGAGACCCAGTACTTC
TRBD1	-	TRBV9	TRBJ2-2	CASSVVGQSKTGELFF	TGTGCCAGCAGCGTAGTGGGACAGAGTAAGACCGGGGAGCTGTTTTTT
TRBD2	-	TRBV3-1/TRBV3-2	TRBJ2-3	CASSQRGGPTDTQYF	TGTGCCAGCAGCCAACGCGGGGGGCCCACAGATACGCAGTATTTT
-	-	TRBV6-1	TRBJ2-3	CASSEKAGTPSTDTQYF	TGTGCCAGCAGTGAAAAAGCAGGGACTCCTAGCACAGATACGCAGTATTTT
-	-	TRBV19	TRBJ2-2	CASSTGFIAGELFF	TGTGCCAGTTCGACTGGTTTTATTGCCGGGGAGCTGTTTTTT
-	-	TRBV9	TRBJ2-5	CASSVGGGARHF	-
-	-	TRBV24-1	TRBJ1-5	CATSDLLTNQPQHF	TGTGCCACCAGTGATCTTTTAACAAATCAGCCCCAGCATTTT
-	-	TRBV5-1	TRBJ1-4	CASSLADFSNEKLFF	TGCGCCAGCAGCTTGGCCGACTTCTCTAATGAAAAACTGTTTTTT
-	-	TRBV18	TRBJ1-1	CASSPTGGYTEAFF	TGTGCCAGCTCACCGACAGGCGGGTACACTGAAGCTTTCTTT
-	-	TRBV21-1	TRBJ2-3	CASSKGSRDRRPDTQYF	TGTGCCAGCAGCAAAGGGTCCCGGGACAGAAGACCAGATACGCAGTATTTT
TRBD1	-	TRBV2	TRBJ1-1	CASSEDRGTEAFF	TGTGCCAGCAGTGAGGACAGGGGGACTGAAGCTTTCTTT
TRBD2	few	TRBV29-1	TRBJ2-1	CSVASGTRLYGEQFF	TGCAGCGTTGCCTCCGGGACTAGGTTGTACGGTGAGCAGTTCTTC
TRBD1	-	TRBV6-5	TRBJ1-1	CASSNRGTEAFF	TGTGCCAGCAGTAACAGGGGAACTGAAGCTTTCTTT
-	many	TRBV7-3	TRBJ1-2	CASSRGPDSNYYGYTF	TGTGCCAGCAGCCGTGGGCCGGACAGTAACTACTATGGCTACACCTTC
-	-	TRBV6-5	TRBJ1-1	CASREDGGTEAFF	TGTGCCAGCAGGGAGGACGGGGGCACTGAAGCTTTCTTT
TRBD1	-	TRBV6-4	TRBJ1-3	CASSDSPGQGPPNSGNTIYF	TGTGCCAGCAGTGACTCCCCGGGACAGGGTCCCCCAAACTCTGGAAACACCATATATTTT
TRBD2	-	TRBV11-3	TRBJ2-2	CASSLGWGGSGELFF	TGTGCCAGCAGCCTAGGCTGGGGAGGGAGCGGGGAGCTGTTTTTT
TRBD2	-	TRBV24-1	TRBJ2-5	CATSDGGGQETQYF	TGTGCCACCAGTGATGGGGGGGGCCAAGAGACCCAGTACTTC
-	once	TRBV7-8	TRBJ2-1	CASSLVGGNHEQFF	TGTGCCAGCAGCTTAGTAGGAGGGAACCATGAGCAGTTCTTC
-	-	TRBV11-3	TRBJ1-1	CASSLDGLTEAFF	TGTGCCAGCAGCTTAGATGGGCTAACTGAAGCTTTCTTT
-	-	TRBV5-5	TRBJ2-5	CASSLPHVTGIQETQYF	TGTGCCAGCAGCTTGCCCCATGTAACGGGGATCCAAGAGACCCAGTACTTC
-	few	TRBV13	TRBJ2-5	CASSLSPTAQYF	TGTGCCAGCAGCTTAAGTCCGACAGCCCAGTACTTC
TRBD2	-	TRBV9	TRBJ2-3	CASSVDGSGRAKAQYF	TGTGCCAGCAGCGTAGATGGTAGCGGGAGGGCCAAGGCGCAGTATTTT
-	-	TRBV7-2	TRBJ2-7	CASSLGGRSSYEQYF	TGTGCCAGCAGCTTAGGAGGCAGAAGCTCCTACGAGCAGTACTTC
-	-	TRBV5-1	TRBJ2-3	CASSLGADTQYF	TGCGCCAGCAGCTTGGGGGCTGATACGCAGTATTTT